This T cell receptor (beta chain) stems from a study of T cell changes during pregnancy in multiple sclerosis. The table lists this clone with a count of one. Libraries were prepared by immunoSEQ multiplex PCR; TCRdb keeps only in-frame clonotypes and omits some of them. Here the sample spans tens of thousands of clones, about 91% being singletons. Sequences were derived from CD4+ T cells from peripheral blood mononuclear cells, sampled after pregnancy. This sequence was found in a female donor with multiple sclerosis, enrolled in a pregnancy study.

The CDR3 loop is CASRERQPYGYTF. The CDR3 DNA reads as TGTGCCAGCAGAGAGAGACAACCCTATGGCTACACCTTC. The V gene is TRBV6-5, the J gene TRBJ1-2; D unclear. CDR3 size: 13 residues. Per germline, CDR1 MNHEY and CDR2 SVGAGI. V was trimmed by 6 bases and J by 4 bases, leaving 12 bases between them.